This T cell receptor (beta chain) was observed in a study of tumor-infiltrating lymphocytes in primary liver carcinoma. Using a constant-region primer together with ProtoScript II reverse transcriptase, TCR beta cDNA was made from about 500 ng of total RNA. Modified slightly, ARM-PCR produced TCR beta libraries over three nested multiplex PCR rounds. Amplification in the first two PCR rounds was performed using TRBV1-TRBV30 forward primers and a C-beta reverse primer for 10 cycles each. TCRdb reprocessed the multiplex PCR reads via MiXCR and lists one record per CDR3 protein. The sample yields 50,000 or so distinct CDR3 sequences, around 77% seen once. In the case of this clonotype: The junction departs from germline at one end; a sequencing error may be responsible.

Between roughly 18 and 30 mg of unsorted bulk tissue served as the source from which RNA and DNA were co-extracted. The CDR3 runs 15 residues. Per the germline V gene, CDR1 is SGHAT and CDR2 is FQDESV (reference sequence). The TCR sequence derives from a middle-aged man with primary liver carcinoma and hepatitis B virus infection. The specimen was liver tumor tissue from sampling region 5. Subset here: tumor region T5, tumor centre. V usage is TRBV11-1 and J usage is TRBJ2-2; D may be TRBD1 or TRBD2 (5 bases each). This CDR3 reads CASSYTGSFSGERFF. Here the CDR3 DNA reads TGTGCCAGCAGCTATACAGGATCCTTCTCCGGGGAGCGGTTTTTT.